This TCR beta chain was sequenced in a study of blood T cell repertoires in COVID-19. Study in general: Samples of COVID-19 (acute and convalescent) were obtained from the United States, Italy and Spain. From T cells, B-cell-depleted T cells, or PBMCs came the material, which was cDNA or gDNA.

Authors' data handling: Counts of nucleated cells, estimated from reference gene primer amplification, were obtained. Clones were sequenced by immunoSEQ multiplex PCR, and TCRdb holds only the in-frame ones, with some missing. V and J calls plus clone size are reproduced from that table; the DNA served to infer D and trimming. The sample has under 200,000 clones, under 90% seen once. The CDR3 sequence is 20 residues long. The V gene end was trimmed by 2 bases and the J gene end by 3 bases; junction bases not matched to a gene: 17. CDR1 is SGHRS and CDR2 is YFSETQ in the germline V gene. V is TRBV5-1 and J is TRBJ2-2; 9 bases fit TRBD1. The receptor was isolated from a man in his 60s with acute or convalescent COVID-19. The specimen sequenced was peripheral blood. CDR3 nucleotides: TGCGCCAGCAGCTTAACTGGTCAAAAAACTTGGGACAGGGACACCGGGGAGCTGTTTTTT. It translates to CASSLTGQKTWDRDTGELFF.